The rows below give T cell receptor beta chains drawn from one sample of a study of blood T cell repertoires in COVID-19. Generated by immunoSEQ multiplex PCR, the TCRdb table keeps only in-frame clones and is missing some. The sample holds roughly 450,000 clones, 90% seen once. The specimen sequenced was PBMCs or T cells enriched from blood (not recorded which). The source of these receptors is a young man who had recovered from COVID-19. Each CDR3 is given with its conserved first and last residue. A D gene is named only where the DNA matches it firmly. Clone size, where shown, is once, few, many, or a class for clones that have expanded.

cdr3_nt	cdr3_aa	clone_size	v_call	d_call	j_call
TGCGCCAGCAAACCGACAGCGAACACTGAAGCTTTCTTT	CASKPTANTEAFF	.	TRBV5-1	.	TRBJ1-1
TGTGCCAGCAGGGATGACGGAGCCTCTGGAAACACCATATATTTT	CASRDDGASGNTIYF	.	TRBV2	.	TRBJ1-3
TGTGCCATCAGTGAGACCTGGACAGGGGGCACCATATATTTT	CAISETWTGGTIYF	.	TRBV10-3	TRBD1	TRBJ1-3
TGTGCCAGTAGTAGTCTCTTACAGGGCGACTATGGCTACACCTTC	CASSSLLQGDYGYTF	.	TRBV19	.	TRBJ1-2
TGTGCCAGCAGCCAAGGGGGCTCCTATAATTCACCCCTCCACTTT	CASSQGGSYNSPLHF	.	TRBV13	.	TRBJ1-6
TGTGCCAGCAGCTCAGACAGGGGCCGGGGAGGGGAAAAACTGTTTTTT	CASSSDRGRGGEKLFF	.	TRBV5-5	TRBD1	TRBJ1-4
TGTGCCAGCAGCTTACGGGGCTACAGGGGGCAAGGAGATACGCAGTATTTT	CASSLRGYRGQGDTQYF	.	TRBV13	TRBD1	TRBJ2-3
TGCGCCACTTCCTACGAGGTCAGCGCTGAAGCTTTCTTT	CATSYEVSAEAFF	.	TRBV4-1	.	TRBJ1-1
TGTGCCAGCAGCTTTCTCGGGACAGGGGTTAACTATGGCTACACCTTC	CASSFLGTGVNYGYTF	.	TRBV5-8	TRBD1	TRBJ1-2
TGTGCCAGCAGCTTGGGGGACAGGGTAATGAACACTGAAGCTTTCTTT	CASSLGDRVMNTEAFF	once	TRBV7-2	TRBD1	TRBJ1-1
TGTGCCAGCTCAGGGGGCGCTCCCTACGAGCAGTACTTC	CASSGGAPYEQYF	.	TRBV28	TRBD1	TRBJ2-7
TGTGCCAGCAGCTCCGCCCAACAGGGGTCCAATTCACCCCTCCACTTT	CASSSAQQGSNSPLHF	.	TRBV7-3	TRBD1	TRBJ1-6
TGCGCCAGCAGTGAGACACAGGGCCCCTACAATGAGCAGTTCTTC	CASSETQGPYNEQFF	.	TRBV10-2	.	TRBJ2-1
TGTGCCAGCAGCGCCTATAACACCGGGGAGCTGTTTTTT	CASSAYNTGELFF	.	TRBV9	.	TRBJ2-2
TGTGCCAGCAGCCATCTGGGAGGCACTGAAGCTTTCTTT	CASSHLGGTEAFF	.	TRBV3-1/TRBV3-2	.	TRBJ1-1
TGTGCCAGCAGCCCACTTGGGCCAGCTAACTATGGCTACACCTTC	CASSPLGPANYGYTF	.	TRBV3-1/TRBV3-2	.	TRBJ1-2
TGCGCCAGCAGCGTAGACAGGGTGAACACTGAAGCTTTCTTT	CASSVDRVNTEAFF	.	TRBV10-1	TRBD1	TRBJ1-1
TGTGCCAGCAGTTACCGGACAGGGGGTAGCACAGATACGCAGTATTTT	CASSYRTGGSTDTQYF	few	TRBV27	TRBD1	TRBJ2-3
TGTGCCAGCAGCCCTGGGACTAGCGGGGAATACAATGAGCAGTTCTTC	CASSPGTSGEYNEQFF	.	TRBV5-4	TRBD2	TRBJ2-1
TGCGCCAGCAGTGGAGGACCAAACGAGGGGGCTGGAAACACCATATATTTT	CASSGGPNEGAGNTIYF	.	TRBV10-1	.	TRBJ1-3
TGTGCCAGCAGTTACCCTGCGCGAGTGGAGACCCAGTACTTC	CASSYPARVETQYF	.	TRBV6-6	.	TRBJ2-5
TGCGCCAGCAGCAGGGACAGGGACTACACCTTC	CASSRDRDYTF	.	TRBV5-1	TRBD1	TRBJ1-2
TGTGCCAGCAGCTTAGCGCTGGGGAGAGAAGCTTTCTTT	CASSLALGREAFF	.	TRBV7-9	.	TRBJ1-1
TGTGCCAGCAGTTCTTCAGGCGGGGAGCTGTTTTTT	CASSSSGGELFF	.	TRBV27	.	TRBJ2-2
TGCAGCGGAGAGACAGGGATAGGGCCAGAGCGGAAACTGTTTTTT	CSGETGIGPERKLFF	few	TRBV29-1	TRBD1	TRBJ1-4
TGTGCCAGCAGTTCTCTGCGGGGCAGCGTGAACACTGAAGCTTTCTTT	CASSSLRGSVNTEAFF	.	TRBV2	.	TRBJ1-1
TGTGCCAGCAGTCTAACCAGGGGTAACTATGGCTACACCTTC	CASSLTRGNYGYTF	many	TRBV28	.	TRBJ1-2
TGTGCCAGCAGCTTGGACAGAAACACCGGGGAGCTGTTTTTT	CASSLDRNTGELFF	.	TRBV5-6	.	TRBJ2-2
TGTGCCAGCAGCTTTAGCGGGATCGCCTACGAGCAGTACTTC	CASSFSGIAYEQYF	.	TRBV7-9	TRBD2	TRBJ2-7
TGTGCCACCAGTGATTTTAGGGGGATCGAACGTGGCTACACCTTC	CATSDFRGIERGYTF	.	TRBV24-1	.	TRBJ1-2
TGTGCCTGGCATACAGGCCCCTATGGCTACACCTTC	CAWHTGPYGYTF	once	TRBV30	.	TRBJ1-2
TGTGCCAGCAGTCTAGGGACAGACTCCGCTGGCTACACCTTC	CASSLGTDSAGYTF	few	TRBV6-5	TRBD1	TRBJ1-2
TGCGCCAGCAGCCACACAACTAATGAAAAACTGTTTTTT	CASSHTTNEKLFF	.	TRBV4-1	.	TRBJ1-4
TGTGCCATCAGTGAGTCTGGGGCGGTAACCTACGAGCAGTACTTC	CAISESGAVTYEQYF	.	TRBV10-3	.	TRBJ2-7
TGCAGCTTCTCGGGACAGAATGAAAAACTGTTTTTT	CSFSGQNEKLFF	.	TRBV29-1	TRBD1	TRBJ1-4
TGTGCCAGCAGCTTAGGACAGGGCTCTGGAAACACCATATATTTT	CASSLGQGSGNTIYF	.	TRBV7-6	TRBD1	TRBJ1-3
TGTGCCAGCAGCCGACTAGTCGGAGATACGCAGTATTTT	CASSRLVGDTQYF	.	TRBV7-3	.	TRBJ2-3
TGTGCCAGCAGTTTAGGGGGACTCGACCCCTTGGGTGTCTACAATGAGCAGTTCTTC	CASSLGGLDPLGVYNEQFF	once	TRBV27	.	TRBJ2-1
TGTGCCAGCAGCTCTACAGGGTTCGAGCAGTACTTC	CASSSTGFEQYF	.	TRBV11-2	.	TRBJ2-7
TGTGCCAGCACCCCTTACGGGGGGGTTAATGAAAAACTGTTTTTT	CASTPYGGVNEKLFF	once	TRBV3-1/TRBV3-2	.	TRBJ1-4
TGCGCCAGCAGCTTTAGTCCGGACAGGGGGACAGATACGCAGTATTTT	CASSFSPDRGTDTQYF	once	TRBV5-1	TRBD1	TRBJ2-3
TGTGCCAGCAGCGTAGATGGCCGAATTACTGAAGCTTTCTTT	CASSVDGRITEAFF	.	TRBV9	.	TRBJ1-1
TGTGCCAGCAGTTTCAGGGTATGGGAAAAACTGTTTTTT	CASSFRVWEKLFF	.	TRBV12-3/TRBV12-4	.	TRBJ1-4
TGTGCCAGCAGCCCCTCCCGGGGCAATGAGCAGTTCTTC	CASSPSRGNEQFF	.	TRBV16	.	TRBJ2-1
TGTGCCAGCAGTTCGGGACAGGGGACCTTTAGCAATCAGCCCCAGCATTTT	CASSSGQGTFSNQPQHF	.	TRBV28	TRBD1	TRBJ1-5
TGTGCCAGCAGCTTGGCCCTAGCGGGACGATACACAGATACGCAGTATTTT	CASSLALAGRYTDTQYF	.	TRBV5-4	TRBD2	TRBJ2-3
TGTGCCAGCTCACTCGGGACATCTGGAAACACCATATATTTT	CASSLGTSGNTIYF	.	TRBV18	.	TRBJ1-3
TGTGCCAGCAGTTTCCTAGCGGGGTTTCTCGGCAATGAGCAGTTCTTC	CASSFLAGFLGNEQFF	.	TRBV27	TRBD2	TRBJ2-1
TGCGCCAGCAGCCAGGAGTACCGGACAGGGGATTTGCGCGACGAGCAGTACTTC	CASSQEYRTGDLRDEQYF	.	TRBV4-1	TRBD1	TRBJ2-7
TGTGCCATCAGTGGACAGGCCGCCTACGAGCAGTACTTC	CAISGQAAYEQYF	.	TRBV10-3	.	TRBJ2-7
TGTGCCAGCAGCCCGGGACAGGGGAGAATCACTGAAGCTTTCTTT	CASSPGQGRITEAFF	.	TRBV7-2	TRBD1	TRBJ1-1
TGTGCCAGCAGTTTGGCCGGGGGGTCCTACGAGCAGTACTTC	CASSLAGGSYEQYF	.	TRBV28	TRBD2	TRBJ2-7